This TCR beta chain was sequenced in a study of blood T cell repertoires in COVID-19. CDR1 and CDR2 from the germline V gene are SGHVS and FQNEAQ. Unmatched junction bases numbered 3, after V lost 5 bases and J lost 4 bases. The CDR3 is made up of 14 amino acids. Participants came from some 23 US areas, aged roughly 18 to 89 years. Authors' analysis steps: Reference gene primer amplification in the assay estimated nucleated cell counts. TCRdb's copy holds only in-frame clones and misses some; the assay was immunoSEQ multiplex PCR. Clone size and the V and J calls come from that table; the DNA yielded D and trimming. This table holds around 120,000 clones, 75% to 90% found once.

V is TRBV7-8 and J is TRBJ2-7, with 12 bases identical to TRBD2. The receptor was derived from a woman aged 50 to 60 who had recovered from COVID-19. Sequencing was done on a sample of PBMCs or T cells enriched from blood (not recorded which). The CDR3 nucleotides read TGTGCCAGCAGCGCCGGACTAGCGGGGTACGAGCAGTACTTC. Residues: CASSAGLAGYEQYF.